This T cell receptor beta chain originates from a study of blood T cell repertoires in COVID-19. Study information: COVID-19 samples, acute and convalescent, were from the United States, Italy and Spain.

The table came from immunoSEQ multiplex PCR; TCRdb's copy has only in-frame clones and leaves some out. The table has approximately 330,000 clones, 80% to 90% seen once. The CDR3 covers 13 residues. V lost 3 bases, J lost 1 base, and 6 bases lay in between. CDR1 and CDR2 (germline): LNHDA, SQIVND (reference sequence). The sequence came from a man aged 30 to 39 with COVID-19, enrolled during active disease. The sequencing sample was made of peripheral blood. The rearrangement joins TRBV19 to TRBJ2-5, with a possible D match to TRBD1 (5 bases). CDR3 in amino acids: CASSIDSQETQYF. As DNA, the CDR3 is TGTGCCAGTAGTATTGACAGCCAAGAGACCCAGTACTTC.